Sequencing of this TCR beta chain was carried out in a study of cytomegalovirus exposure and HLA in healthy donors. Looking at the study overall: Earlier results showed 90 million to 130 million unique TCR beta sequences derived from approximately 170 million T cells. Samples from HLA-typed donors yielded about 85 million unique TCRs in an early data release. General study results and limits: A later analysis reportedly found that, within productive TCRs, an Asian-associated ancestry cluster had fewer N-insertions than the mean observed across the roughly 670 donors. An analysis done earlier found most TCR beta V segments productive about 87% or about 30% of the time.

This clone has more than one count but fewer than ten. Its antigen remains unknown. With 60 Vbeta and 13 Jbeta primers, the PCR was carried out. Clones were read by immunoSEQ multiplex PCR, and TCRdb kept only the in-frame ones, dropping some. The repertoire holds about 130,000 clones, with 70% to 80% as singletons. Looked up from germline, CDR1 is MGHRA and CDR2 is YSYEKL. Germline trimming cut 0 bases from V and 9 bases from J; bases unmatched to any gene: 1. This CDR3 has 14 residues. The V gene is TRBV4-1, the J gene TRBJ2-6; TRBD1 agrees at 8 bases. The source material was PBMCs. This receptor was identified in a female donor in good health and CMV-seronegative. CDR3 region: CASSQEGQGNVLTF. The CDR3 nucleotides read TGCGCCAGCAGCCAAGAAGGACAGGGCAACGTCCTGACTTTC.